This T cell receptor (beta chain) was recovered during a study of cytomegalovirus exposure and HLA in healthy donors. Study results and caveats: Common viral pathogens seemed to be connected with several of the most significant clusters, according to a later analysis.

PCR used 60 Vbeta primers and 13 Jbeta primers. Profiled with immunoSEQ multiplex PCR; TCRdb holds only in-frame clones, not every one. The sample includes over 150,000 clones, 65% to 90% of them seen just once. A word on this clone: What it recognizes is unknown.

From germline, CDR1 is SGHNT and CDR2 YYREEE (reference sequence). The CDR3 is 14 amino acids. V lost 1 base and J 8 bases, leaving 12 bases between the germline ends. The chain couples TRBV5-4 to TRBJ1-4; D is uncertain. Material: PBMCs. The TCR comes from a human donor in good health. This chain's CDR3 is CASSLSPEEEKLFF. CDR3 in DNA: TGTGCCAGCAGCTTGTCACCAGAGGAGGAAAAACTGTTTTTT.